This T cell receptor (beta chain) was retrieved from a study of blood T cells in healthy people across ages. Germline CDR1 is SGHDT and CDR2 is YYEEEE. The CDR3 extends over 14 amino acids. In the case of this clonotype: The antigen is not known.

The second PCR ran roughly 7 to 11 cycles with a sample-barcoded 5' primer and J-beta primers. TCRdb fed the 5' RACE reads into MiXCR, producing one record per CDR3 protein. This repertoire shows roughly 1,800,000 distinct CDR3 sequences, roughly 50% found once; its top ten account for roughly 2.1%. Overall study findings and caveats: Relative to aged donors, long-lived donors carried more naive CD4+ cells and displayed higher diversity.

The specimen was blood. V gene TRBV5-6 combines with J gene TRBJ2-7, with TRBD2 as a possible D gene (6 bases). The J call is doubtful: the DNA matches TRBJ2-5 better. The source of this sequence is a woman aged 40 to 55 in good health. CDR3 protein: CASSARLGGGTQYF. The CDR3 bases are TGTGCCAGCAGCGCCAGGTTGGGAGGAGGGACCCAGTACTTC.